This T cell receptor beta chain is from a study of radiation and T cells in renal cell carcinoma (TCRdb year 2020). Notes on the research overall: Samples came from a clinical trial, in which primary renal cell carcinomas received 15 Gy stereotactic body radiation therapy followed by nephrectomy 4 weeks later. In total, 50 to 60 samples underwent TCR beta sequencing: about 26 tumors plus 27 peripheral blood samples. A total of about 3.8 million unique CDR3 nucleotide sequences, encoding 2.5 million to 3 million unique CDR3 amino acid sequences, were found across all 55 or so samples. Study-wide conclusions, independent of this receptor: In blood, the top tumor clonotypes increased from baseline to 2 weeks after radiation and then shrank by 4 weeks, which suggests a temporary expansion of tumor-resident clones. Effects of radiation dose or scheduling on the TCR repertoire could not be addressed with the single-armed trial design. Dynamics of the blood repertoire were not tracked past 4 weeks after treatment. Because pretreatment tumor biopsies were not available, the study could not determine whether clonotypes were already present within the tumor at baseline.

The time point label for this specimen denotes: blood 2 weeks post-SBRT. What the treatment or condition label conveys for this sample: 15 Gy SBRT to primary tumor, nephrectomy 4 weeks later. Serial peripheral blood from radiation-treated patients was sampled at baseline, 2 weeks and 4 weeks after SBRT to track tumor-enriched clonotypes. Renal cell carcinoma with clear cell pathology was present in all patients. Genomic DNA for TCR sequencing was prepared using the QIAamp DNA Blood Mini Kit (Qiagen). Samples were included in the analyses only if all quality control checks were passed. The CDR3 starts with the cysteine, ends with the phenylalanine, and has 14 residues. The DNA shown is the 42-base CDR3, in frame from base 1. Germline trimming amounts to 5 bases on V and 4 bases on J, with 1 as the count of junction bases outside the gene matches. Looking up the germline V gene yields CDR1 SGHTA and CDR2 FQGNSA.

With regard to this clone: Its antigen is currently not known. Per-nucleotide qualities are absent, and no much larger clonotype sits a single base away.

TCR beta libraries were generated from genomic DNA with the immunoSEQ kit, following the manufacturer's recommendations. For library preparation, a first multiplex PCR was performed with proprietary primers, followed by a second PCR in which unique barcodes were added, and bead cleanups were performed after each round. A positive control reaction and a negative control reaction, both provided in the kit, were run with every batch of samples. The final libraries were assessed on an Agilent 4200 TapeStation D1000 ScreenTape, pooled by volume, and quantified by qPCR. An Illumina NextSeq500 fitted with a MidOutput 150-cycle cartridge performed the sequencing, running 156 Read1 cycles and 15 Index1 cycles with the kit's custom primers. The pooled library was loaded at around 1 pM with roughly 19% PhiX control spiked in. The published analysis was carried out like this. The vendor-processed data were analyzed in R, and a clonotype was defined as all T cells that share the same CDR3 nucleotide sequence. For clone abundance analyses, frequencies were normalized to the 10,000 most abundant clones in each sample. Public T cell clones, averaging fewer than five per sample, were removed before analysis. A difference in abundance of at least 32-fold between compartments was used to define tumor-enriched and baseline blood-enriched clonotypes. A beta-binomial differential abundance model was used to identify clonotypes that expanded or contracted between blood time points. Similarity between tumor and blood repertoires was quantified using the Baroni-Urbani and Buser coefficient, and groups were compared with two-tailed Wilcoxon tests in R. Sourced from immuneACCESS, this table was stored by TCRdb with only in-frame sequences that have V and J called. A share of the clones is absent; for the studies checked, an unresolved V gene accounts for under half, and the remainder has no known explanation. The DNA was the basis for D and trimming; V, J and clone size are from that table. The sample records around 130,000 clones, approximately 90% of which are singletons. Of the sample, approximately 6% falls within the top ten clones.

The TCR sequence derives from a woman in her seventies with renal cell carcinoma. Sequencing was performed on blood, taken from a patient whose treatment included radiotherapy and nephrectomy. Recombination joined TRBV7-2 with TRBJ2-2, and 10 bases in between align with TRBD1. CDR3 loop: CASSRTGGTGELFF. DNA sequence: TGTGCCAGCAGCCGGACAGGGGGCACCGGGGAGCTGTTTTTT.